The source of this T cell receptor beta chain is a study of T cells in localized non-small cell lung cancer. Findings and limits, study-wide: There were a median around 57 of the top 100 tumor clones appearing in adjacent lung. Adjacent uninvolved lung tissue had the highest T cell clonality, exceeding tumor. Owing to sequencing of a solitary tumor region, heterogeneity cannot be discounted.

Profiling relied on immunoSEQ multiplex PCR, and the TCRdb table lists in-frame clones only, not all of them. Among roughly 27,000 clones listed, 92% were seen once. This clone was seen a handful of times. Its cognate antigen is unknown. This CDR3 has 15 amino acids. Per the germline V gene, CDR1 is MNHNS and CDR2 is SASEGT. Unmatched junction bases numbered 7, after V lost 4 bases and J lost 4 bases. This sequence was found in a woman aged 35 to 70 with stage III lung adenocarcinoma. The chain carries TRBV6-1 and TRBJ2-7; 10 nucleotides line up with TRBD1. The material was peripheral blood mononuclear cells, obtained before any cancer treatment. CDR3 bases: TGTGCCAGCAGTGTCCACGACAGGGGGCTATACGAGCAGTACTTC. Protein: CASSVHDRGLYEQYF.